Presented here are 15 T cell receptor beta chains from one specimen sequenced in a study of CD8+ T cells in alopecia areata. Extracted RNA was reverse transcribed, and the resulting cDNA served as sequencing template. This table comes from immunoSEQ multiplex PCR, and its TCRdb copy is limited to in-frame clones, with some not included. The table has 160,000 or so clones, 58% seen once; the top ten hold roughly 17%. The treatment denotes: oral pan-JAK inhibitor, 5-10 mg twice daily. The source material was CD4+ T cells sorted from blood, sampled at approximately week 60, from a patient treated with tofacitinib. Receptors originate from a human donor with alopecia areata.

This clone was recorded once. The gene calls are TRBV7-9 and TRBJ1-1, with no clear D. The CDR3 length is 12 residues. V lost 1 base, J lost 7 bases, and 7 bases lay in between. The germline CDR1 and CDR2 sequences are SEHNR and FQNEAQ (reference sequence). The CDR3, as DNA: TGTGCCAGCAGCTTAGGAGTCGGTGAAGCTTTCTTT. This sequence encodes CASSLGVGEAFF.

CDR3 nucleotide sequence: TGTGCCAGCAGCAAGACAGGACGTGGGGAGCTGTTTTTT. Translation gives CASSKTGRGELFF. The chain carries TRBV7-9 and TRBJ2-2; TRBD1 might be the D (6 bases). CDR1 SEHNR and CDR2 FQNEAQ come from the germline V gene (reference sequence). This CDR3 has 13 residues. Trimming removed 5 bases at V and 8 bases at J, with 12 bases between.

About this clone itself: The CDR3 carries no conserved terminal phenylalanine or tryptophan, so it likely arises from a read error. Because the CDR3's place on the DNA is in doubt, the DNA is left out and the CDR3 is given as listed by TCRdb. The chain is built from TRBV23-1 and TRBJ2-3; the DNA was not used to check the table's D call, TRBD1. TRBV23-1 is an open reading frame, and its role is uncertain. The CDR3 is made up of 10 amino acids, end residues included. Here the CDR3 reads CASSHTGTGT.

V usage is TRBV29-1 and J usage is TRBJ2-7; 10 bases line up with TRBD2. The length of the CDR3 is 17 residues. Germline trimming cut 0 bases from V and 0 bases from J; bases unmatched to any gene: 8. The germline gives CDR1 SQVTM, CDR2 ANQGSEA. Here the CDR3 reads CSVEDRGSGGYSYEQYF. As DNA, the CDR3 is TGCAGCGTTGAAGATCGAGGTAGCGGGGGGTACTCCTACGAGCAGTACTTC.

The J gene is TRBJ2-2, the V gene TRBV7-3; 7 nucleotides match TRBD2. The CDR3 is 16 residues long. CDR1 is SGHTA and CDR2 is FQGTGA in the germline V gene. With V trimmed by 5 bases and J by 7 bases, 13 bases remained unmatched. The CDR3 DNA follows: TGTGCCAGCAGCCGAACCCCCGGGACTAAAGTCGGGGAGCTGTTTTTT. Its protein product is CASSRTPGTKVGELFF. The variable domain in full, with the rest retrieved from reference TRBV7-3 and TRBJ2-2, is GAGVSQTPSNKVTEKGKYVELRCDPISGHTALYWYRQSLGQGPEFLIYFQGTGAADDSGLPNDRFFAVRPEGSVSTLKIQRTERGDSAVYLCASSRTPGTKVGELFFGEGSRLTVL.

V gene TRBV29-1 combines with J gene TRBJ2-1; 12 nucleotides align to TRBD2. After removal of 7 bases from V and 10 bases from J, the junction contained 11 bases not matched to a gene. Germline lookup yields CDR1 SQVTM and CDR2 ANQGSEA. The CDR3 runs to 14 residues. CDR3 DNA sequence: TGCAGCGAAACTCGAACTAGCGGGGGGCGAGAGCAGTTCTTC. Translated, it gives CSETRTSGGREQFF.

CDR3 nucleotides: TGTGCCAGCAGTGAAGGTCCCGGTACCAATTCACCCCTCCACTTT. It encodes CASSEGPGTNSPLHF. The J gene is TRBJ1-6, the V gene TRBV2, with unresolved D. Trimming shortened V by 1 base and J by 7 bases, and 11 bases separated the two germline ends. Germline V gives CDR1 SNHLY, CDR2 FYNNEI. This CDR3 has 15 amino acids.

In this sample, this clone turned up many times. The chain carries TRBV11-2 and TRBJ1-6; D is unresolved. Trimming took 5 bases from V and 6 from J, leaving 11 bases between them. Germline CDR1 reads SGHAT; CDR2 reads FQNNGV. The CDR3 consists of 14 residues. DNA for the CDR3: TGTGCCAGCAGCCCCACAGAGATTAATTCACCCCTCCACTTT. This gives the protein CASSPTEINSPLHF.

The chain links TRBV6-1 to TRBJ2-1; D might be TRBD1 or TRBD2, each matching 6 bases. This CDR3 is built from 17 residues. With 4 bases removed from V and 6 bases from J, the gap between germline ends came to 22 bases. Germline CDR1 and CDR2: MNHNS and SASEGT. CDR3 sequence reads: CASSVRGPATGGNEQFF. CDR3 nucleotide sequence: TGTGCCAGCAGTGTCCGGGGGCCAGCCACTGGTGGCAATGAGCAGTTCTTC.

This clone was seen more than once but under ten times. This rearrangement joins TRBV6-5 to TRBJ2-7; TRBD2 agrees at 9 bases. The V gene end was trimmed by 5 bases and the J gene end by 2 bases; junction bases not matched to a gene: 7. This CDR3 contains 15 residues. Germline V gives CDR1 MNHEY, CDR2 SVGAGI. CDR3 sequence: CASSPPGLAAYEQYF. CDR3 coding DNA: TGTGCCAGCAGTCCGCCGGGACTAGCAGCCTACGAGCAGTACTTC.

A few counts support this clone. The chain is built from TRBV6-4 and TRBJ1-1; D ambiguous. The germline V and J ends were trimmed by 4 bases and 0 bases, with 6 bases remaining between them. Germline V CDR1 and CDR2: MRHNA, SNTAGT. The CDR3 is made up of 13 amino acids. The CDR3 region is CASSVGVNTEAFF. Here the CDR3 DNA reads TGTGCCAGCAGTGTTGGGGTGAACACTGAAGCTTTCTTT.

There are a few counts of this clone. The chain uses TRBV29-1 and TRBJ1-4, with D unresolved. Germline assignment: CDR1 SQVTM and CDR2 ANQGSEA. The CDR3 covers 12 residues. V shed 4 bases and J shed 9 bases, with 12 bases lying between them. The CDR3 DNA follows: TGCAGCGTTGTATCCGTGCGACAAAAACTGTTTTTT. Its protein is CSVVSVRQKLFF.

In this sample, this clone turned up a few times. V usage is TRBV29-1 and J usage is TRBJ2-1; a possible D gene is TRBD1 (5 bases). CDR1 and CDR2 (germline): SQVTM, ANQGSEA. CDR3 length: 13 amino acids. V shed 3 bases and J shed 9 bases, with 15 bases lying between them. CDR3 DNA: TGCAGCGTTGAGGGTCAGGGCCAGACTGAGCAGTTCTTC. It yields the protein CSVEGQGQTEQFF.

The CDR3 nucleotides are TGCGCCAGCAGCAAGACAGCGAACCCCTCTGGGGCCAACGTCCTGACTTTC. Translated: CASSKTANPSGANVLTF. This sequence joins TRBV5-1 and TRBJ2-6; TRBD1 might be the D (5 bases). The CDR3 covers 17 residues. In germline, CDR1 is SGHRS, CDR2 YFSETQ. V shed 4 bases and J shed 0 bases, with 14 bases lying between them.

The chain employs TRBV15 and TRBJ2-7; D remains ambiguous. Germline loops: CDR1 LNHNV, CDR2 YYDKDF (reference sequence). Trimming stripped 5 bases from V and 3 bases from J, with 11 bases between. The CDR3 is 13 residues long. CDR3 nucleotide sequence: TGTGCCACCAGCCGCTCACAGAACTACGAGCAGTACTTC. It yields the protein CATSRSQNYEQYF.